One sample yielded the 5 T cell receptor beta chains listed below, sequenced in a study of shared clonotypes between healthy human individuals. It was CD45RO-negative cells, positively selected for CCR7, that made up naive CD8 cells, with terminally differentiated effector memory CD45RA+ cells excluded. TCRdb's copy holds only in-frame clones and misses some; the assay was immunoSEQ multiplex PCR. The table lists over 2,000,000 clones, around 95% of them singletons. The sample comprised naive CD8+ T cells from PBMCs. All receptors derive from a man between 18 and 29 years old in good health. Some clones in this sample may be carry-over from other donors' samples.

The chain combines TRBV4-1 with TRBJ1-5; D is possibly TRBD1 (5 bases). The CDR3 loop spans 15 amino acids. V lost 5 bases and J 2 bases, leaving 13 bases between the germline ends. Germline V gene data show CDR1 as MGHRA and CDR2 as YSYEKL. The CDR3 DNA reads as TGCGCCAGCAGCGACGGGGGTTGGGGCAATCAGCCCCAGCATTTT. It encodes CASSDGGWGNQPQHF.

This clone came up once. The chain carries TRBV5-1 and TRBJ2-5; the D gene is possibly TRBD2 (6 bases). The DNA end lines up better with TRBJ2-7; the J call may be wrong. CDR1 is SGHRS, CDR2 YFSETQ, per germline. The CDR3 extends over 15 amino acids. The CDR3 reads CASSLGLAATYEQYF. The CDR3 region has the DNA TGCGCCAGCAGCTTGGGGTTAGCGGCTACCTACGAGCAGTACTTC.

This chain uses TRBV5-5 with TRBJ2-5; 9 bases are a match to TRBD1. Germline V gene sequence: CDR1 SGHKS, CDR2 YYEKEE (reference sequence). The CDR3 is 15 amino acids. The V gene end was trimmed by 4 bases and the J gene end by 5 bases; junction bases not matched to a gene: 9. The CDR3, as DNA: TGTGCCAGCAGCGCCGGACAGGGGCTACGGGAGACCCAGTACTTC. As protein: CASSAGQGLRETQYF.

The J gene is TRBJ2-5, the V gene TRBV9; possible D gene TRBD1, 6 bases. The CDR3 consists of 16 residues. Trimming pared 4 bases from V and 2 bases from J, leaving 18 bases between. Germline CDR1 and CDR2: SGDLS and YYNGEE. Here the CDR3 DNA reads TGTGCCAGCAGCCCGAATGCCGGGACATATCAAGAGACCCAGTACTTC. Translation gives CASSPNAGTYQETQYF.

The CDR3 DNA is TGTGCCAGCAGGGACACGGGAAGTGGCTACACCTTC. This codes for CASRDTGSGYTF. This chain joins TRBV6-1 and TRBJ1-2; tentatively, D is TRBD1 (5 bases). The CDR3 spans 12 residues. The V gene lost 6 bases and the J gene lost 7 bases, with 12 bases spanning the gap. Germline CDR1 is MNHNS and CDR2 is SASEGT.